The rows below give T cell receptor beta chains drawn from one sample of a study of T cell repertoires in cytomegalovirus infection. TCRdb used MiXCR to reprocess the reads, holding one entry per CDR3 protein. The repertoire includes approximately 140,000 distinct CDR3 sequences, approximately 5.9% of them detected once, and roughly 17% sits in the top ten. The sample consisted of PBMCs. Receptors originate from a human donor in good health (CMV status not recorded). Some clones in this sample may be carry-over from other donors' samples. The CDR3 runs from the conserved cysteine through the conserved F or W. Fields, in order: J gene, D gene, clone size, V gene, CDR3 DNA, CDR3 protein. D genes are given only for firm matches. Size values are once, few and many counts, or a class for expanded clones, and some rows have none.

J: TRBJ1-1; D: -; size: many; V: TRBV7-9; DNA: TGTGCCAGCAAATTCCTGAACACTGAAGCTTTCTTT; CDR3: CASKFLNTEAFF
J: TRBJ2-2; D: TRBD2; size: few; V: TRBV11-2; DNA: TGTGCCAGCAGCTTCGGGGGGGTGGGCCCCACCGGGGAGCTGTTTTTT; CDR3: CASSFGGVGPTGELFF
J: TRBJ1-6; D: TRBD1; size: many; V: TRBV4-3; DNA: TGCGCCAGCAGCCAGGGACAGAGCTCCTATAATTCACCCCTCCACTTT; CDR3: CASSQGQSSYNSPLHF
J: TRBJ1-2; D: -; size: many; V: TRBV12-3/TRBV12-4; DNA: TGTGCCAGCAGTTTTACGGAGGGCGGCTACACCTTC; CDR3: CASSFTEGGYTF
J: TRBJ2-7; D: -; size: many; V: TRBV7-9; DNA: TGTGCCAGCAGCTTAGATGGCAGGTCTCACGAGCAGTACTTC; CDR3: CASSLDGRSHEQYF
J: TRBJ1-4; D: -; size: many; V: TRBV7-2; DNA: TGTGCCAGCAGCTTATATTCGGGCTTTAATGAAAAACTGTTTTTT; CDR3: CASSLYSGFNEKLFF
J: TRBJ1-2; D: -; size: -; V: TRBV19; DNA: TGTGCCAGTAGTATCAGATCTAACTATGGCTACACCTTC; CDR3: CASSIRSNYGYTF
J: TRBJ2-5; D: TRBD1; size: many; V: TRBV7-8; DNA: TGTGCCAGCAGCTTAAAGGCGGGACAGGGGGCAGAGACCCAGTACTTC; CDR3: CASSLKAGQGAETQYF
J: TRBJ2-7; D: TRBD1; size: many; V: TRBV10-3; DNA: TGTGCCACCAAAAGACAGGGTGGAGGTGGTGAGCAGTACTTC; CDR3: CATKRQGGGGEQYF
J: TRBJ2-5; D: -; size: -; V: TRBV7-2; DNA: TGTGCCAGCAGGGAGCGGGTTAGGGGGGAGACCCAGTACTTC; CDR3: CASRERVRGETQYF
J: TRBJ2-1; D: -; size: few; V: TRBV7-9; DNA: TGTGCCAGCTCTGGGGCGGACTCACCGGGAGAGCAGTTCTTC; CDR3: CASSGADSPGEQFF
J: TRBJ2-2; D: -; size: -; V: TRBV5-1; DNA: TGCGCCAGCAGCTTGGTGACGTCCACCGGGGAGCTGTTTTTT; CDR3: CASSLVTSTGELFF
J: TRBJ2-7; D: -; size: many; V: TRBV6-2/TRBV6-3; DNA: TGTGCCAGCGCCAGGCAGGTCGACTACGAGCAGTACTTC; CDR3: CASARQVDYEQYF
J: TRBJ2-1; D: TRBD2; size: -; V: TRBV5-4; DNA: TGTGCCAGCAGCTTGGGACTAGCGGGGGGGCTGGGAAATGAGCAGTTCTTC; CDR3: CASSLGLAGGLGNEQFF
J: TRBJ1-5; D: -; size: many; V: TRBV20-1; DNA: TGCAGTGCTAGTTACAGGCCAAATAGCAATCAGCCCCAGCATTTT; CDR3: CSASYRPNSNQPQHF
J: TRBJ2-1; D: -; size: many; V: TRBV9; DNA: TGTGCCAGCAGCACTTTTGTGGGGCAGGGGAACAATGAGCAGTTCTTC; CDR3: CASSTFVGQGNNEQFF
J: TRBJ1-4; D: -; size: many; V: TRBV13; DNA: TGTGCCAGCAGCTCGGCCCCTTCTAAACTGTTTTTT; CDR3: CASSSAPSKLFF
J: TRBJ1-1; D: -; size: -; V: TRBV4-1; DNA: TGCGCCAGCAGCCACGCCTCAGGGGTAAGCACTGAAGCTTTCTTT; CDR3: CASSHASGVSTEAFF
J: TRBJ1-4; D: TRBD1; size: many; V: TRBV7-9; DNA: TGTGCCAGCAGCGAACCGGGACAGGGTATCGAAAAACTGTTTTTT; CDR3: CASSEPGQGIEKLFF
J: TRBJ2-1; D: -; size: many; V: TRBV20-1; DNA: TGCAGTGCTAGACTCCAAGGGCTCTCCTACAATGAGCAGTTCTTC; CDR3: CSARLQGLSYNEQFF
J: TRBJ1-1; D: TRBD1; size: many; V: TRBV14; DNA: TGTGCCAGCAGCCGGGACAGCGCGGGTATGAACACTGAAGCTTTCTTT; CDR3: CASSRDSAGMNTEAFF
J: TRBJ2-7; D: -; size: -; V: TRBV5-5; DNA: TGTGCCAGCAGCTTGGGGGGGGCAGCGGCAGGCCCAAGGTACTTC; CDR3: CASSLGGAAAGPRYF
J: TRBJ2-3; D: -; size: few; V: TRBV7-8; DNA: TGTGCCAGCAGCTTAGGGTTTATCCCGTCTAGCACAGATACGCAGTATTTT; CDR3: CASSLGFIPSSTDTQYF
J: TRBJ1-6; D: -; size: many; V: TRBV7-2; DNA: TGTGCCAGCAGCTTAGTTCCTGGTAGCTCCTATAATTCACCCCTCCACTTT; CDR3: CASSLVPGSSYNSPLHF
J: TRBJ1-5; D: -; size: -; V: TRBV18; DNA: TGTGCCAGCTCACCGGACGGAGATCAGCCCCAGCATTTT; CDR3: CASSPDGDQPQHF
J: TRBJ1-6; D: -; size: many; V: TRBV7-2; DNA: TGTGCCAGCAGCCCCGAGGGGGGTAGCGATTCACCCCTCCACTTT; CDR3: CASSPEGGSDSPLHF
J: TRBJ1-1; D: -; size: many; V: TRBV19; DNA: TGTGCCAGCCACCTACAGGTTGTGGAGAACACTGAAGCTTTCTTT; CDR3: CASHLQVVENTEAFF
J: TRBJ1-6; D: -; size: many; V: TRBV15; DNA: TGTGCCACCAGCCGGGGGTTCACAGGGCCTTCGCCAATTCTTTCACCCCTCCACTTT; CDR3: CATSRGFTGPSPILSPLHF
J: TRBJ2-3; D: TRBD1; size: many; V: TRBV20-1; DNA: TGCAGTGCTAGTTTAACAGGGGGCGCGTTCACAGATACGCAGTATTTT; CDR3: CSASLTGGAFTDTQYF
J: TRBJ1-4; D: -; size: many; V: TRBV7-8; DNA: TGTGCCAGCAGTCCGAGGCGGATTCCGGCTAATGAAAAACTGTTTTTT; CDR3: CASSPRRIPANEKLFF
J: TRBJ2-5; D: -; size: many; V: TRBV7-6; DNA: TGTGCCAGCAGCCCGGCGGGGGAGACCCAGTACTTC; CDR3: CASSPAGETQYF
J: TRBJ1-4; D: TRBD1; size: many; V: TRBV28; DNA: TGTGCCAGTCTCAGGGGGGAATCAACTAATGAAAAACTGTTTTTT; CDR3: CASLRGESTNEKLFF
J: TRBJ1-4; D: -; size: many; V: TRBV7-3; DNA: TGTGCCAGCAGCTTCGCCCCGATGTCGGGGGGTGAAAAACTGTTTTTT; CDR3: CASSFAPMSGGEKLFF
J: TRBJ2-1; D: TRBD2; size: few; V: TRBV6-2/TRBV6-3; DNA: TGTGCCAGCAGCAAACTAGCGGGGGGCTACAATGAGCAGTTCTTC; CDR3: CASSKLAGGYNEQFF
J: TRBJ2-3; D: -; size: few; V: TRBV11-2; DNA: TGTGCCAGCAGCTTAGTCGCAGGGGTCGATACGCAGTATTTT; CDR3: CASSLVAGVDTQYF
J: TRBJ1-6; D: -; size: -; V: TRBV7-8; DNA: TGTGCCAGCAGCTCTCCGGGCAGGGGAACGGATTCACCCCTCCACTTT; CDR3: CASSSPGRGTDSPLHF
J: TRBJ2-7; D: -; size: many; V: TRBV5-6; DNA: TGTGCCAGCAGCTTGTGGCCAGGAGCCTACGAGCAGTACTTC; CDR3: CASSLWPGAYEQYF
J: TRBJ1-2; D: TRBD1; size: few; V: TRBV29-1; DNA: TGCAGCGTCCTAACAGGGGTTCCGGGCTACACCTTC; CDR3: CSVLTGVPGYTF
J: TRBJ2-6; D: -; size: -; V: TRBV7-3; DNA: TGTGCCAGCAGCTTAATAGGGACCCTCTCTGGGGCCAACGTCCTGACTTTC; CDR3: CASSLIGTLSGANVLTF
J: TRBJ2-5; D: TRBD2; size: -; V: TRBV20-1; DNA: TGCAGTGCTAGTACTGTAGCGGGGGTCCAAGAGACCCAGTACTTC; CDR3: CSASTVAGVQETQYF
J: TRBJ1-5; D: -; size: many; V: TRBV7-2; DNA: TGTGCCAGCAGCCGTACCAATCAGCCCCAGCATTTT; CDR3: CASSRTNQPQHF
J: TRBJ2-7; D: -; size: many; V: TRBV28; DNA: TGTGCCAGCTCCCTCCCCGGGCAGTCATACGAGCAGTACTTC; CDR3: CASSLPGQSYEQYF
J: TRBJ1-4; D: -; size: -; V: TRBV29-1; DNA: TGCAGCGCCGAGGGTTTCCAGGGATCGAGTGAAAAACTGTTTTTT; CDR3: CSAEGFQGSSEKLFF